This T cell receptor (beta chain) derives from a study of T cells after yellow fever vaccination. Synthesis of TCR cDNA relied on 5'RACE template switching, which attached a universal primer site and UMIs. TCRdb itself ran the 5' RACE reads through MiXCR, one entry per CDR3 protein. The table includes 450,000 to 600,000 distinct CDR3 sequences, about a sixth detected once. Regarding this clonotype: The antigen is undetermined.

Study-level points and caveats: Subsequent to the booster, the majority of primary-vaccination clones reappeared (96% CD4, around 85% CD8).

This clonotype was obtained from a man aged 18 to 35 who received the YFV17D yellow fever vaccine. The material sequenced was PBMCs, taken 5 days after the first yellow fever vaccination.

CDR3 coding DNA: TGTGCCAGCAGCTTAGATCGGCATAACGAGCAGTACTTC. It specifies CASSLDRHNEQYF. The chain combines TRBV7-8 with TRBJ2-7; no firm D call. CDR1 and CDR2 from the germline V gene are SGHVS and FQNEAQ. The V gene lost 1 base and the J gene lost 5 bases, with 9 bases spanning the gap. CDR3 length: 13 amino acids.